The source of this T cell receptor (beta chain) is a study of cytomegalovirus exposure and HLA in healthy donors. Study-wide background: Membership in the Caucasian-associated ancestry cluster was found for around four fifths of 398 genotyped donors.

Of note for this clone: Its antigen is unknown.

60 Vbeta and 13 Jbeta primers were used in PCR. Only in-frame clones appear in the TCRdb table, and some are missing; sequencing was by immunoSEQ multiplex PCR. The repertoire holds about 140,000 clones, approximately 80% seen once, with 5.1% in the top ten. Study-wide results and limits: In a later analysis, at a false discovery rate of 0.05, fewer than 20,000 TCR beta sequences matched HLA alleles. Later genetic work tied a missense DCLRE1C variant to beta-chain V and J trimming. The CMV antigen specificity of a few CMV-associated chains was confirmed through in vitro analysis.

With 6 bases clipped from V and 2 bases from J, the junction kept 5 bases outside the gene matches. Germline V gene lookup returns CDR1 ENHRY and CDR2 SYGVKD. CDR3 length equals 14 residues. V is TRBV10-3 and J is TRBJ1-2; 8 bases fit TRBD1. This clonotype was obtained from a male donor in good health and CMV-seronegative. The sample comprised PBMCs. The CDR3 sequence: CAISPDRDNYGYTF. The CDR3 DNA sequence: TGTGCCATCAGCCCGGACAGGGACAACTATGGCTACACCTTC.